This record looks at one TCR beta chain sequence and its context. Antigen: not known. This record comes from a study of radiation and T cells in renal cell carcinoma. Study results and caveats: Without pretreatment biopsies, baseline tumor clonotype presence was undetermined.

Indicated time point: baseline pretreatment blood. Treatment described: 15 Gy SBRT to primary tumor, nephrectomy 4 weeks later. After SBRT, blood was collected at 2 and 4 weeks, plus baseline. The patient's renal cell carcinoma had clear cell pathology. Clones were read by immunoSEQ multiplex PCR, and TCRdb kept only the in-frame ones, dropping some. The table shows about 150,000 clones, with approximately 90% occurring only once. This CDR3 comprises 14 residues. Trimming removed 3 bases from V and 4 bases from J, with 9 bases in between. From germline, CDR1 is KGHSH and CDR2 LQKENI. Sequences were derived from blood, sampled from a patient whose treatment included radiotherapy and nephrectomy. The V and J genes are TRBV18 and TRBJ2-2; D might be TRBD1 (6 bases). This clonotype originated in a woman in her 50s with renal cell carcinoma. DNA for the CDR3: TGTGCCAGCTCACCGTTGGACAGCACCGGGGAGCTGTTTTTT. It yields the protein CASSPLDSTGELFF.